This record concerns one T cell receptor beta chain sequence. Germline CDR1 and CDR2: MNHEY and SMNVEV (reference sequence). V gave up 6 bases and J gave up 14 bases, with 21 bases separating them. The CDR3 extends over 13 amino acids. This record belongs to a study of blood T cell repertoires in COVID-19. Across the whole study: In each case, the material was cDNA or gDNA derived from T cells, B-cell-depleted T cells, or PBMCs.

Assay: immunoSEQ multiplex PCR; the TCRdb copy retains only in-frame clones and omits some. The sample gives over 60,000 clones, 85% to 90% of which show up once; around 10% is in the top ten. Sequencing was carried out using peripheral blood. This chain links TRBV27 with TRBJ2-3; D is perhaps TRBD1 (7 bases). The sequence derives from an elderly man with acute or convalescent COVID-19. CDR3 coding DNA: TGTGCCAGCAGCTCAGGGGGGCGACTAGTAGTGTATTTT. It is translated as CASSSGGRLVVYF.